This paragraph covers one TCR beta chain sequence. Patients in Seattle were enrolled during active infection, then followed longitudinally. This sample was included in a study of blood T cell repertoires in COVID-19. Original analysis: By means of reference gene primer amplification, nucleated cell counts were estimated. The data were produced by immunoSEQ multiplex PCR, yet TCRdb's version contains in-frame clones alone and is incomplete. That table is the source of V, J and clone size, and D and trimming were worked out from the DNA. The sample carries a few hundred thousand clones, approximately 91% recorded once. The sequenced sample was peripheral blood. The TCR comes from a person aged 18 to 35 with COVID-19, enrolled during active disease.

The CDR3 DNA sequence: TGTGCCATCAGTGAGGGGCTTTGGGGCTACACCTTC. Its translation is CAISEGLWGYTF. This rearrangement joins TRBV10-3 to TRBJ1-2; D is unclear. V lost 2 bases and J 8 bases, leaving 9 bases between the germline ends. Germline CDR1 is ENHRY and CDR2 is SYGVKD. The CDR3 covers 12 residues.